Listed here are 6 T cell receptor beta chains from one sample, sequenced in a study of T cells in Graves' hyperthyroidism and ophthalmopathy. Using RNA transcripts as the source, TCR beta CDR3 regions were amplified. The TCR CDR3 was amplified in a first-round RT-PCR using the HTBI primer set. One entry per CDR3 protein results from TCRdb running MiXCR on the multiplex PCR reads. The repertoire holds 350,000 to 500,000 distinct CDR3 sequences, 12% to 15% seen once, with 5.3% in the top ten. Sequencing used blood. These receptors all stem from a young woman with Graves' hyperthyroidism.

This clonotype was picked up a small number of times. The rearrangement uses TRBV5-5 and TRBJ1-2; D is unclear. Germline CDR1 reads SGHKS; CDR2 reads YYEKEE (reference sequence). V gave up 0 bases and J gave up 4 bases, with 10 bases separating them. This CDR3 is built from 14 residues. The CDR3 DNA reads as TGTGCCAGCAGCTTGGAGGCCAGTTTCTATGGCTACACCTTC. It is translated as CASSLEASFYGYTF. Full variable domain (remainder filled in from reference TRBV5-5 and TRBJ1-2): DAGVTQSPTHLIKTRGQQVTLRCSPISGHKSVSWYQQVLGQGPQFIFQYYEKEERGRGNFPDRFSARQFPNYSSELNVNALLLGDSALYLCASSLEASFYGYTFGSGTRLTVV.

In this sample, this clonotype turned up many times. This chain links TRBV6-1 with TRBJ1-5, with D unclear. Germline V gives CDR1 MNHNS, CDR2 SASEGT. The CDR3 loop spans 14 amino acids. V was cut by 7 bases and J by 0 bases, with 10 bases left in between. CDR3 sequence reads: CASISINSNQPQHF. The DNA of the CDR3 is TGTGCCAGCATTTCAATCAATAGCAATCAGCCCCAGCATTTT.

This clonotype was seen ten or more times. The chain combines TRBV2 with TRBJ2-1; no reliable D call. Germline CDR1 SNHLY, CDR2 FYNNEI. Trimming stripped 1 base from V and 2 bases from J, with 6 bases between. This CDR3 comprises 14 residues. CDR3 region: CASSEGVTYNEQFF. The DNA of the CDR3 is TGTGCCAGCAGTGAAGGCGTCACCTACAATGAGCAGTTCTTC.

This clonotype was detected many times. This rearrangement joins TRBV7-9 to TRBJ2-7; D possibly matches TRBD1 or TRBD2 (6 bases each). This CDR3 is 13 amino acids long. Germline V lookup: CDR1 SEHNR, CDR2 FQNEAQ (reference sequence). Trimming left V 0 bases short and J 6 bases short, with 9 bases between. CDR3 coding DNA: TGTGCCAGCAGCTTAGCGGAGGGGGTCGAGCAGTACTTC. Its protein is CASSLAEGVEQYF. Looking up the rest from reference TRBV7-9 and TRBJ2-7 gives the full variable domain: DTGVSQNPRHKITKRGQNVTFRCDPISEHNRLYWYRQTLGQGPEFLTYFQNEAQLEKSRLLSDRFSAERPKGSFSTLEIQRTEQGDSAMYLCASSLAEGVEQYFGPGTRLTVT.

The CDR3 region has the DNA TGCAGTGCTAGAGATGTTGGACAGGGGGATAATCAGCCCCAGCATTTT. Encoded protein: CSARDVGQGDNQPQHF. The chain couples TRBV20-1 to TRBJ1-5; 10 bases are shared with TRBD1. Losses at the gene ends were 0 bases for V and 4 bases for J; bases not matched to a gene: 6. Germline CDR1 DFQATT, CDR2 SNEGSKA (reference sequence). The CDR3 runs to 16 residues.

This clonotype was seen repeatedly, ten times or more. The genes are TRBV29-1 and TRBJ2-7; D uncertain. The ends were cut back, 3 bases at V and 5 bases at J, with 17 bases in the middle. Germline V CDR1 and CDR2: SQVTM, ANQGSEA. This CDR3 spans 14 amino acids. Here the CDR3 reads CSVDGGTPNHEQYF. The CDR3 DNA reads TGCAGCGTTGATGGCGGAACTCCAAACCACGAGCAGTACTTC.